These T cell receptor beta chains were read from a single sample in a study of CD8 T cells in ankylosing spondylitis. TCRdb re-called the 5' RACE reads through MiXCR, storing one row per CDR3 protein. Altogether some 240,000 distinct CDR3 sequences are present, about 20% being singletons, with the ten largest covering roughly 34%. Sequencing was performed on blood, either unsorted or a sorted T cell fraction (not recorded which). The receptor source for this set is a male donor with ankylosing spondylitis or in good health (not recorded which). Each CDR3 is given with its conserved first and last residue. Each record gives: V gene, clone size, D gene, J gene, CDR3 DNA, CDR3 protein. A D gene is named only where the DNA matches it firmly. Rows may omit the clone size; those that give it use once, few, many or a size class.

TRBV28	few	TRBD2	TRBJ2-7	TGTGCCAGCAGTTTCCGTCTAGCGGGAACCTACGAGCAGTACTTC	CASSFRLAGTYEQYF
TRBV27	few	TRBD1	TRBJ1-5	TGTGCCAGCAGTCCAGAGACAGGGGGAATCAGCAATCAGCCCCAGCATTTT	CASSPETGGISNQPQHF
TRBV29-1	few	TRBD2	TRBJ2-1	TGCAGCGTCCAAAGGACTAGCGGGAGCCATGAGCAGTTCTTC	CSVQRTSGSHEQFF
TRBV5-1	NA	NA	TRBJ1-1	TGCGCCAGCAGCTTGTGGGGCCTCCGCATCTTTGAACAGTCGATGAACACTGAAGCTTTCTTT	CASSLWGLRIFEQSMNTEAFF
TRBV6-2/TRBV6-3	few	NA	TRBJ2-7	TGTGCCAGCACTATCCGCGGGACAACCTACGAGCAGTACTTC	CASTIRGTTYEQYF
TRBV15	NA	NA	TRBJ2-7	TGTGCCACCAGCAGATCGGCGGGGTCTAACTACGAGCAGTACTTC	CATSRSAGSNYEQYF
TRBV6-2/TRBV6-3	few	NA	TRBJ2-3	TGTGCCAGCAGTCCGAATGCGGGAACCACAGATACGCAGTATTTT	CASSPNAGTTDTQYF
TRBV12-3/TRBV12-4	NA	NA	TRBJ2-3	TGTGCCAGCAGTCTAACGCTGGTAGATACGCAGTATTTT	CASSLTLVDTQYF
TRBV6-5	few	TRBD1	TRBJ1-2	TGTGCCAGCAGTTACGAAACTCAGGGGGCGCAGGACTATGGCTACACCTTC	CASSYETQGAQDYGYTF
TRBV4-3	few	NA	TRBJ1-6	TGCGCCAGCAGCCACAAAGGGGATCTCTATAATTCACCCCTCCACTTT	CASSHKGDLYNSPLHF
TRBV5-1	few	NA	TRBJ1-2	TGCGCCAGCAACCCCACCCAATCTAGCTCTCAACACCCCTATGGCTACACCTTC	CASNPTQSSSQHPYGYTF
TRBV6-5	once	NA	TRBJ2-3	TGTGCCAGCAGTTATAGTACAGAAACAGATACGCAGTATTTT	CASSYSTETDTQYF
TRBV4-1	few	NA	TRBJ2-7	TGCGCCAGCAGCCAAGTTCTAGGGGAAACCTACGAGCAGTACTTC	CASSQVLGETYEQYF
TRBV12-3/TRBV12-4	NA	NA	TRBJ2-4	TGTGCCAGCAGTTTAGGGGGTGGGGGAAACATTCAGTACTTC	CASSLGGGGNIQYF
TRBV2	many	NA	TRBJ2-1	TGTGCCAGCAGGCCTACTAGGGATGAGCAGTTCTTC	CASRPTRDEQFF
TRBV5-1	few	NA	TRBJ2-7	TGCGCCAGCAGCTTGGACCAGTCCTACGAGCAGTACTTC	CASSLDQSYEQYF
TRBV5-1	NA	TRBD1	TRBJ1-1	TGCGCCAGCAGCTATACGGGACAGCTATTCATGAACACTGAAGCTTTCTTT	CASSYTGQLFMNTEAFF
TRBV29-1	many	NA	TRBJ1-1	TGCAGCGTTGAAGGGAGGGTTACTGAAGCTTTCTTT	CSVEGRVTEAFF
TRBV4-1	many	NA	TRBJ1-1	TGCGCCAGCAGCCAAGATCCCCGCTCGAACACTGAAGCTTTCTTT	CASSQDPRSNTEAFF
TRBV27	few	NA	TRBJ1-1	TGTGCCAGCAGTTTAAGCCCCCCAGGGACCAACACTGAAGCTTTCTTT	CASSLSPPGTNTEAFF
TRBV7-9	many	NA	TRBJ2-2	TGTGCCAGCAGCCCGCGACAGGAGGAAAACACCGGGGAGCTGTTTTTT	CASSPRQEENTGELFF
TRBV29-1	few	TRBD2	TRBJ2-4	TGCAGCGTTGACGGGGGGGCCAAAAACATTCAGTACTTC	CSVDGGAKNIQYF
TRBV4-3	many	NA	TRBJ2-3	TGCGCCAGCAGCCAAGAAGTTTCAAGAGATACGCAGTATTTT	CASSQEVSRDTQYF
TRBV7-9	few	NA	TRBJ2-1	TGTGCCAGCAGCTCCGGGGACACTTACAATGAGCAGTTCTTC	CASSSGDTYNEQFF
TRBV18	many	TRBD1	TRBJ1-2	TGTGCCAGCTCACCACCGGGACAGGGTGTATCCACCTTC	CASSPPGQGVSTF
TRBV12-3/TRBV12-4	few	NA	TRBJ2-1	TGTGCCAGCAGCATGGGATTGTCGGGGGACAATGAGCAGTTCTTC	CASSMGLSGDNEQFF
TRBV3-1	few	NA	TRBJ2-3	TGTGCCAGCAGCCACCCCCCCGATACGCAGTATTTT	CASSHPPDTQYF